Listed below are T cell receptor beta chains from one sample, sequenced in a study of glioma-infiltrating T cells after dendritic cell vaccination. Only in-frame clones appear in the TCRdb table, and some are missing; sequencing was by immunoSEQ multiplex PCR. The table shows 80,000 to 95,000 clones, with 75% to 90% occurring only once. Sequences were derived from blood, sampled after dendritic cell vaccination. The receptors shown here come from a human donor with glioblastoma. The CDR3 runs from the conserved cysteine through the conserved F or W. D genes are given only for firm matches. Size tells how often a clone was seen (once, few, many) or the class of an expanded clone, and some rows leave it out.

V	J	size	D	CDR3	DNA
TRBV5-1	TRBJ1-1	NA	NA	CASSLDSKAFF	TGCGCCAGCAGCTTGGACAGTAAAGCTTTCTTT
TRBV2	TRBJ1-2	few	TRBD1	CASSLDRFSAGYTF	TGTGCCAGCAGTTTGGACAGGTTTTCTGCCGGCTACACCTTC
TRBV6-1	TRBJ2-2	NA	TRBD1	CASSQRQGTGELFF	TGTGCCAGCAGCCAACGACAGGGGACCGGGGAGCTGTTTTTT
TRBV11-2	TRBJ1-2	NA	TRBD1	CASSSFDRGNYGYTF	TGTGCCAGCAGCTCCTTCGACAGGGGTAACTATGGCTACACCTTC
TRBV9	TRBJ2-3	once	TRBD2	CASSVGNSGRPSTDTQYF	TGTGCCAGCAGCGTAGGAAATAGCGGGAGGCCCAGCACAGATACGCAGTATTTT
TRBV28	TRBJ1-1	many	NA	CASRVQGMNTEAFF	TGTGCCAGCAGGGTGCAGGGGATGAACACTGAAGCTTTCTTT
TRBV19	TRBJ2-3	once	TRBD2	CASSIAGLAGSTDTQYF	TGTGCCAGTAGTATTGCGGGACTAGCGGGAAGCACAGATACGCAGTATTTT
TRBV7-7	TRBJ2-2	NA	NA	CASSPRQGSTGELFF	TGTGCCAGCAGCCCCAGGCAGGGGTCCACCGGGGAGCTGTTTTTT
TRBV7-9	TRBJ1-5	NA	TRBD1	CASSSEGASNQPQHF	TGTGCCAGCAGCTCAGAGGGGGCTAGCAATCAGCCCCAGCATTTT
TRBV2	TRBJ2-3	NA	TRBD2	CASRASRTSAKIDTQYF	TGTGCCAGCAGGGCAAGTCGGACTAGCGCGAAAATAGATACGCAGTATTTT
TRBV4-3	TRBJ2-1	NA	NA	CASSQDPRDEQFF	TGCGCCAGCAGCCAAGACCCGCGGGATGAGCAGTTCTTC
TRBV28	TRBJ1-1	NA	NA	CASRAGLLEAFF	TGTGCCAGCAGGGCCGGACTCCTTGAAGCTTTCTTT
TRBV7-3	TRBJ1-5	NA	NA	CASSTGVYSNQPQHF	TGTGCCAGCAGCACAGGAGTGTATAGCAATCAGCCCCAGCATTTT